This T cell receptor beta chain was recorded in a study of CD8 T cells in ankylosing spondylitis. Overall study results and limits: In ankylosing spondylitis patients, matched synovial fluid reportedly showed significant enrichment of disease-linked clones. Apparently characteristic of ankylosing spondylitis blood was a TCR beta motif (fewer than ten highly homologous variants). The authors found the disease-linked clones to be CD8+ and relatively rare in peripheral blood.

Libraries of TCR beta came from quantitative 5'-RACE with molecular barcodes. TCRdb redid the calling of the 5' RACE reads with MiXCR, one entry per CDR3 protein. There are about 350,000 distinct CDR3 sequences in the sample; around 20% occur only once, and 13% lies in the top ten. Worth noting for this clonotype: As yet, its antigen is unknown.

Trimming took 5 bases from V and 2 from J; bases not matched to a gene: 5. The CDR3 totals 15 residues. This clonotype was sampled from a male donor with ankylosing spondylitis or in good health (not recorded which). The sample taken for sequencing was blood, either unsorted or a sorted T cell fraction (not recorded which). The V gene is TRBV12-3 or TRBV12-4, the J gene TRBJ2-1, with 8 bases that match TRBD2. CDR3 residues: CASSRPGLAYNEQFF. DNA for the CDR3: TGTGCCAGCAGTCGTCCGGGACTAGCCTACAATGAGCAGTTCTTC.